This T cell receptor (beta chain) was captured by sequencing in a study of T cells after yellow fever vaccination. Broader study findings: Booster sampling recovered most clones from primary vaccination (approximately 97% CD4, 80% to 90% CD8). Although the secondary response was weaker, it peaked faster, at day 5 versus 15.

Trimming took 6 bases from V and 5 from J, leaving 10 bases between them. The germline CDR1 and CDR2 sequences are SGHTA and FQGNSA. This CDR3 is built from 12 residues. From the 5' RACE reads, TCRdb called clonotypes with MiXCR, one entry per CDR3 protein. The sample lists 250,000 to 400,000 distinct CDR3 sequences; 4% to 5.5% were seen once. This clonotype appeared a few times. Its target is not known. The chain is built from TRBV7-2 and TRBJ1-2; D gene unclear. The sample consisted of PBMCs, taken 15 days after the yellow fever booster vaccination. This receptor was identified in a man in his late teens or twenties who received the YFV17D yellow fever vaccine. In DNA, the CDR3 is TGTGCCAGCAGACCCGGACGGTATGGCTACACCTTC. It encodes CASRPGRYGYTF.